These T cell receptor beta chains were read from a single sample in a study of cytomegalovirus exposure and HLA in healthy donors. The method was immunoSEQ multiplex PCR; TCRdb's version includes in-frame clones alone and lacks a portion of them. The sample holds fewer than 250,000 clones, roughly 80% seen once. The sample comprised PBMCs. The origin of the receptors is a woman aged 45-59 years in good health and CMV-seronegative. Each CDR3 is given with its conserved first and last residue. D genes are given only for firm matches. Clone size, where shown, is once, few, many, or a class for clones that have expanded.

. | few | TRBJ1-1 | TRBV27 | TGTGCCAGCAGTTCGAGGGACACTGAAGCTTTCTTT | CASSSRDTEAFF
TRBD1 | . | TRBJ1-2 | TRBV9 | TGTGCCAGCAGCGCCACAGGGGGCTATGGCTACACCTTC | CASSATGGYGYTF
. | . | TRBJ1-3 | TRBV7-2 | TGTGCCAGCCGAGGGAGCCCCGGAAACACCATATATTTT | CASRGSPGNTIYF
TRBD2 | once | TRBJ2-3 | TRBV2 | TGTGCCAGCAGTGGTGGGAGGGGGACTAGCGGGGTCGATACGCAGTATTTT | CASSGGRGTSGVDTQYF
TRBD1 | . | TRBJ2-7 | TRBV7-3 | TGTGCCAGCAGCTTAAATGGGCGGACAGGCGAGCAGTACTTC | CASSLNGRTGEQYF
TRBD2 | . | TRBJ2-1 | TRBV7-3 | TGTGCCAGCAGTCAAGCGGGGGGCTCGTACAATGAGCAGTTCTTC | CASSQAGGSYNEQFF
TRBD1 | . | TRBJ1-3 | TRBV7-9 | TGTGCCAGCAGCTTAGGGACAGGACCAGCTGGAAACACCATATATTTT | CASSLGTGPAGNTIYF
TRBD1 | . | TRBJ2-1 | TRBV19 | TGTGCCAGTAGCCGCCTGTCGGGACAGGGCATCAATGAGCAGTTCTTC | CASSRLSGQGINEQFF
TRBD2 | . | TRBJ2-2 | TRBV11-2 | TGTGCCAGCAGCCCTCGACTAGCGGAGAACACCGGGGAGCTGTTTTTT | CASSPRLAENTGELFF
. | . | TRBJ2-2 | TRBV5-1 | TGCGCCAGCAGCCCAATTCAGGGGAACACCGGGGAGCTGTTTTTT | CASSPIQGNTGELFF
. | . | TRBJ1-1 | TRBV18 | TGTGCCAGCTCACGACAACTTGGGAACACTGAAGCTTTCTTT | CASSRQLGNTEAFF
TRBD2 | . | TRBJ2-3 | TRBV27 | TGTGCCAGCAGCCGGACTAGCAGTAACACAGATACGCAGTATTTT | CASSRTSSNTDTQYF
TRBD1 | once | TRBJ1-2 | TRBV5-6 | TGTGCCAGCAGCGGGCACAGGGGGGGGAACTATGGCTACACCTTC | CASSGHRGGNYGYTF
TRBD1 | . | TRBJ1-4 | TRBV4-3 | TGCGCCAGCAGCCGACGATCGACAGGGATCGTTGGGGCTAATGAAAAACTGTTTTTT | CASSRRSTGIVGANEKLFF
. | . | TRBJ2-5 | TRBV15 | TGTGCCACCAGCAGACGGGGGAAGGAGACCCAGTACTTC | CATSRRGKETQYF
TRBD1 | . | TRBJ1-5 | TRBV6-1 | TGTGCCAGCAGTGAGCGGAGGGGACAGGGCTACCAGCCCCAGCATTTT | CASSERRGQGYQPQHF
. | once | TRBJ1-1 | TRBV15 | TGTGCCACCAGCAGAGTGGACACTCCGAACACTGAAGCTTTCTTT | CATSRVDTPNTEAFF
TRBD1 | . | TRBJ2-1 | TRBV19 | TGTGCCAGTAGTTACAGGGGTGGTGAGCAGTTCTTC | CASSYRGGEQFF
TRBD1 | . | TRBJ1-2 | TRBV28 | TGTGCCAGCAAGGATCCAGGGGGCGCGAATGGCTACACCTTC | CASKDPGGANGYTF
. | . | TRBJ1-3 | TRBV14 | TGTGCCAGCAGCCAAGGATTTTGGCAGGCCCGCTCTGGAAACACCATATATTTT | CASSQGFWQARSGNTIYF
TRBD2 | . | TRBJ2-2 | TRBV11-2 | TGTGCCAGCAGCTTAGGCGGGACTAGGAACACCGGGGAGCTGTTTTTT | CASSLGGTRNTGELFF
. | . | TRBJ2-3 | TRBV29-1 | TGCAGCGTTGAAGAGGGAGCGAGACCAGATACGCAGTATTTT | CSVEEGARPDTQYF
. | few | TRBJ2-7 | TRBV19 | TGTGCCAGTAGTATTTCCGGGAGCTCCTACGAGCAGTACTTC | CASSISGSSYEQYF
TRBD1 | . | TRBJ1-5 | TRBV28 | TGTGCCAGCGGATCAGGACAGGGGGCATTTGGCAATCAGCCCCAGCATTTT | CASGSGQGAFGNQPQHF